This T cell receptor (beta chain) was recovered during a study of PD-L1 blockade in urothelial cancer. Study-wide points: Below-median TCR clonality that was measured in pretreatment blood predicted better survival.

Time point meaning: pretreatment peripheral blood. Patient disease was locally advanced or metastatic urothelial carcinoma. In regard to this clone: Its matching antigen is unknown.

The method was immunoSEQ multiplex PCR; TCRdb's version includes in-frame clones alone and lacks a portion of them. This table has fewer than 50,000 clones, 79% appearing once. The ends were cut back, 0 bases at V and 0 bases at J, with 10 bases in the middle. The CDR3 runs to 15 residues. Germline values: CDR1 SQVTM, CDR2 ANQGSEA. The clonotype was recovered from a man between 70 and 80 years old with urothelial cancer. The rearrangement links TRBV29-1 to TRBJ2-3; D possibly corresponds to TRBD2 (5 bases). The starting material was PBMCs, obtained around atezolizumab (anti-PD-L1) treatment. The CDR3, as DNA: TGCAGCGTTGAAGAAGTGCCGGGAAGCACAGATACGCAGTATTTT. Encoded protein: CSVEEVPGSTDTQYF.